This TCR beta chain was retrieved from a study of blood T cell repertoires in COVID-19. Study in general: Italy, Spain and the United States were the sources of the convalescent and acute COVID-19 samples.

The repertoire was sequenced with immunoSEQ multiplex PCR; TCRdb's copy has only in-frame clones and lacks some. Of fewer than 200,000 clones listed, 75% to 90% were seen once; the top ten hold about 4.4%. The specimen was PBMCs or T cells enriched from blood (not recorded which). The receptor was derived from a woman between 45 and 65 years old who had recovered from COVID-19.

As DNA, the CDR3 is TGTGCCAGCAAGGGGGACAGGGAGGCCGGGGAGCTGTTTTTT. Translated, it gives CASKGDREAGELFF. This rearrangement joins TRBV6-5 to TRBJ2-2, with 9 bases that match TRBD1. The CDR3 is 14 amino acids. In germline, CDR1 is MNHEY, CDR2 SVGAGI. V was clipped by 7 bases and J by 6 bases; unmatched bases: 6.